These T cell receptor beta chains were read from a single sample in a study of cytomegalovirus exposure and HLA in healthy donors. Measured with immunoSEQ multiplex PCR; TCRdb has only the in-frame clones, and not every one. The data hold just over 150,000 clones, with around 84% observed a single time. Sequenced sample: PBMCs. Receptors originate from a man aged 18 to 35 in good health and CMV-seropositive. Both conserved end residues are part of each CDR3. D genes are given only for firm matches. Clone size appears in some rows only: once, few, many, or a class for an expanded clone.

D,J,size,V,CDR3,DNA
.,TRBJ2-6,.,TRBV5-6,CASSLEGGANGLTF,TGTGCCAGCAGCTTAGAGGGGGGGGCCAACGGCCTGACTTTC
TRBD2,TRBJ2-1,.,TRBV9,CASSEAGTSPYNEQFF,TGTGCCAGCAGCGAAGCCGGGACTAGCCCCTACAATGAGCAGTTCTTC
TRBD2,TRBJ2-7,.,TRBV4-2,CASSQDSAGVGYEQYF,TGTGCCAGCAGCCAAGATTCGGCGGGGGTAGGCTACGAGCAGTACTTC
.,TRBJ1-1,.,TRBV30,CAWSVLGGLGTEAFF,TGTGCCTGGAGTGTACTTGGGGGCTTGGGCACTGAAGCTTTCTTT
.,TRBJ1-1,few,TRBV7-9,CASRGDGTEAFF,TGTGCCAGCCGGGGAGACGGCACTGAAGCTTTCTTT
TRBD1,TRBJ1-1,.,TRBV11-3,CASSLWTGATGEAFF,TGTGCCAGCAGCTTGTGGACAGGGGCAACCGGTGAAGCTTTCTTT
.,TRBJ2-1,.,TRBV6-1,CASSELSGGPYNEQFF,TGTGCCAGCAGTGAACTTTCTGGGGGCCCCTACAATGAGCAGTTCTTC
TRBD1,TRBJ2-7,once,TRBV4-3,CASSPDRGEQYF,TGCGCCAGCAGCCCCGACAGGGGCGAGCAGTACTTC
.,TRBJ1-6,.,TRBV5-4,CASSPTGGNSPLHF,TGTGCCAGCAGCCCGACAGGAGGAAATTCACCCCTCCACTTT
.,TRBJ2-2,.,TRBV5-4,CASSSPGAQGGSYTGELFF,TGTGCCAGCAGCTCGCCCGGCGCGCAGGGGGGTAGTTACACCGGGGAGCTGTTTTTT
.,TRBJ1-3,.,TRBV5-4,CASSLGAPSGNTIYF,TGTGCCAGCAGCTTGGGGGCACCCTCTGGAAACACCATATATTTT
.,TRBJ2-5,.,TRBV5-1,CASSLEGNQETQYF,TGCGCCAGCAGCTTGGAGGGGAACCAAGAGACCCAGTACTTC
.,TRBJ1-1,few,TRBV9,CASSVGPSNTEAFF,TGTGCCAGCAGCGTAGGGCCGTCGAACACTGAAGCTTTCTTT
.,TRBJ2-3,.,TRBV11-2,CASSLPAGALWDTQYF,TGTGCCAGCAGCCTCCCCGCAGGGGCGCTTTGGGATACGCAGTATTTT
TRBD1,TRBJ2-1,.,TRBV11-2,CASSDGDRVGYNEQFF,TGTGCCAGCAGCGATGGGGACAGGGTAGGGTACAATGAGCAGTTCTTC
.,TRBJ2-3,.,TRBV7-3,CASSSLAGTDTQYF,TGTGCCAGCAGCTCCCTGGCTGGCACAGATACGCAGTATTTT
TRBD1,TRBJ1-1,.,TRBV4-3,CASSRGGTGNTEAFF,TGCGCCAGCAGCCGTGGGGGGACAGGGAACACTGAAGCTTTCTTT
.,TRBJ1-2,.,TRBV27,CASSPTGWGGYGYTF,TGTGCCAGCAGTCCTACAGGTTGGGGTGGCTATGGCTACACCTTC
TRBD2,TRBJ2-7,.,TRBV4-3,CASSQDWAGLAVYEQYF,TGCGCCAGCAGCCAAGATTGGGCAGGACTAGCGGTTTACGAGCAGTACTTC
TRBD1,TRBJ2-7,few,TRBV2,CASSDRDRGSEQYF,TGTGCCAGCAGTGATCGGGACAGGGGAAGCGAGCAGTACTTC
TRBD2,TRBJ2-2,.,TRBV7-3,CASSPRLAGNTGELFF,TGTGCCAGCAGCCCCCGACTAGCGGGGAACACCGGGGAGCTGTTTTTT
.,TRBJ2-3,.,TRBV4-2,CASSQAVPDTQYF,TGTGCCAGCAGCCAAGCCGTCCCGGATACGCAGTATTTT
.,TRBJ2-7,.,TRBV14,CASSQVQGGEQYF,TGTGCCAGCAGCCAAGTACAAGGGGGCGAGCAGTACTTC
TRBD2,TRBJ2-3,.,TRBV6-4,CASSAASGGATDTQYF,TGTGCCAGCAGTGCCGCGAGCGGGGGGGCCACAGATACGCAGTATTTT
.,TRBJ1-5,once,TRBV5-1,CASSLDGSNQPQHF,TGCGCCAGCAGCTTGGACGGGAGCAATCAGCCCCAGCATTTT
.,TRBJ1-1,once,TRBV7-2,CASSSSLRNTEAFF,TGTGCCAGCAGCTCCTCTCTAAGGAACACTGAAGCTTTCTTT
.,TRBJ1-1,.,TRBV10-3,CAISQQGSAFF,TGTGCCATCAGCCAACAGGGCAGTGCTTTCTTT
TRBD2,TRBJ2-7,once,TRBV27,CASSLSWGLVSYEQYF,TGTGCCAGCAGTCTTTCGTGGGGACTAGTGTCATACGAGCAGTACTTC
.,TRBJ1-2,.,TRBV7-3,CASSATGTPAGYTF,TGTGCCAGCAGCGCCACCGGGACTCCGGCTGGCTACACCTTC
.,TRBJ1-3,once,TRBV29-1,CSVETGIGNTIYF,TGCAGCGTTGAAACAGGGATTGGAAACACCATATATTTT
.,TRBJ2-3,.,TRBV5-1,CASSLAPIGLADTQYF,TGCGCCAGCAGCTTGGCCCCGATCGGACTCGCAGATACGCAGTATTTT
TRBD2,TRBJ2-5,once,TRBV19,CASSKTSGSSETQYF,TGTGCCAGTAGTAAGACTAGCGGCAGTTCGGAGACCCAGTACTTC
TRBD1,TRBJ1-1,.,TRBV13,CASSQRSGQMNTEAFF,TGTGCCAGCAGCCAGAGGTCGGGACAGATGAACACTGAAGCTTTCTTT
TRBD1,TRBJ1-6,few,TRBV5-1,CASSLSVGTGGSPLHF,TGCGCCAGCAGCCTTTCTGTAGGGACAGGAGGATCACCCCTCCACTTT
TRBD1,TRBJ2-7,few,TRBV27,CASIVIGQAGTYEQYF,TGTGCCAGCATCGTAATCGGACAGGCTGGCACCTACGAGCAGTACTTC
TRBD1,TRBJ1-2,.,TRBV6-4,CASSDGGGSGYTF,TGTGCCAGCAGTGACGGAGGGGGCAGTGGCTACACCTTC
.,TRBJ2-6,.,TRBV9,CASSAPLGGVSGANGLTF,TGTGCCAGCAGCGCCCCTCTAGGAGGGGTCTCTGGGGCCAACGGCCTGACTTTC
TRBD2,TRBJ2-5,.,TRBV2,CASSALAGKETQYF,TGTGCCAGCAGCGCACTAGCGGGGAAAGAGACCCAGTACTTC
.,TRBJ1-1,.,TRBV5-1,CASSRYTNTEAFF,TGCGCCAGCAGCCGTTACACCAACACTGAAGCTTTCTTT
.,TRBJ2-5,.,TRBV21-1,CASSSLRDSQETQYF,TGTGCCAGCAGCAGCCTCCGGGACAGCCAAGAGACCCAGTACTTC
.,TRBJ2-7,.,TRBV15,CATSRDGGSSYEQYF,TGTGCCACCAGCAGAGACGGGGGTAGCTCCTACGAGCAGTACTTC
.,TRBJ2-7,.,TRBV7-2,CASSPRGAVYEQYF,TGTGCCAGCAGCCCCAGGGGTGCGGTCTACGAGCAGTACTTC
.,TRBJ1-5,.,TRBV4-1,CASSQELSHSNQPQHF,TGCGCCAGCAGCCAAGAATTAAGCCATAGCAATCAGCCCCAGCATTTT
.,TRBJ1-4,.,TRBV9,CASSSSTGGRKLFF,TGTGCCAGCAGCTCCTCTACCGGAGGGCGGAAACTGTTTTTT
.,TRBJ1-2,few,TRBV6-1,CASSSTGVYYGYTF,TGTGCCAGCAGTTCTACAGGAGTTTACTATGGCTACACCTTC
.,TRBJ2-2,.,TRBV5-4,CASSFQGTTGTGELFF,TGTGCCAGCAGCTTCCAAGGGACAACTGGGACCGGGGAGCTGTTTTTT